This is a list of T cell receptor beta chains from one sample in a study of CD8 T cells in ankylosing spondylitis. TCRdb redid the calling of the 5' RACE reads with MiXCR, one entry per CDR3 protein. The sample contains over 600,000 distinct CDR3 sequences, roughly 19% of which appear only once. Specimen: blood, either unsorted or a sorted T cell fraction (not recorded which). The receptors shown here come from a male donor with ankylosing spondylitis. Each CDR3 is given with its conserved first and last residue. D genes are given only for firm matches. Some rows have no size entry. The others give once, few or many, or a class for an expanded clone.

cdr3_aa: CASSYSGTSGRVTGELFF
cdr3_nt: TGTGCCAGCAGTTACTCGGGGACTAGCGGGAGGGTCACCGGGGAGCTGTTTTTT
v_call: TRBV6-5
j_call: TRBJ2-2
d_call: TRBD2
clone_size: few

cdr3_aa: CSARSPGASSLYEQYF
cdr3_nt: TGCAGTGCTAGATCCCCAGGGGCGAGTTCCCTCTACGAGCAGTACTTC
v_call: TRBV20-1
j_call: TRBJ2-7
d_call: -
clone_size: few

cdr3_aa: CAISESQGPYEQYF
cdr3_nt: TGTGCCATCAGTGAGTCCCAGGGACCCTACGAGCAGTACTTC
v_call: TRBV10-3
j_call: TRBJ2-7
d_call: -
clone_size: -

cdr3_aa: CASRPSSPKFPDTQYF
cdr3_nt: TGTGCCAGCAGGCCATCTAGTCCCAAGTTCCCAGATACGCAGTATTTT
v_call: TRBV2
j_call: TRBJ2-3
d_call: -
clone_size: -

cdr3_aa: CASSVAVTNTGELFF
cdr3_nt: TGTGCCAGCAGCGTAGCAGTGACGAACACCGGGGAGCTGTTTTTT
v_call: TRBV9
j_call: TRBJ2-2
d_call: -
clone_size: -

cdr3_aa: CSCRAQGRANYGYTF
cdr3_nt: TGCAGTTGCCGGGCCCAAGGGAGGGCTAACTATGGCTACACCTTC
v_call: TRBV20-1
j_call: TRBJ1-2
d_call: -
clone_size: -

cdr3_aa: CASSYGTGAPNYGYTF
cdr3_nt: TGTGCCAGCAGTTACGGGACAGGGGCACCTAACTATGGCTACACCTTC
v_call: TRBV6-2/TRBV6-3
j_call: TRBJ1-2
d_call: TRBD1
clone_size: few

cdr3_aa: CASRGVTEASTNEQFF
cdr3_nt: TGTGCCAGCAGGGGGGTTACAGAGGCTAGCACCAATGAGCAGTTCTTC
v_call: TRBV5-6
j_call: TRBJ2-1
d_call: -
clone_size: many

cdr3_aa: CASSQDQGLAGGASRGANVLTF
cdr3_nt: TGCGCCAGCAGCCAAGATCAGGGCCTAGCGGGGGGCGCCTCTCGTGGGGCCAACGTCCTGACTTTC
v_call: TRBV4-1
j_call: TRBJ2-6
d_call: TRBD2
clone_size: -

cdr3_aa: CASSRYRTSTETQYF
cdr3_nt: TGCGCCAGCAGCCGCTATCGGACTAGCACAGAGACCCAGTACTTC
v_call: TRBV4-3
j_call: TRBJ2-5
d_call: TRBD2
clone_size: -

cdr3_aa: CASSHDRSRATGELFF
cdr3_nt: TGTGCCAGCAGCCACGATCGGAGTAGGGCCACCGGGGAGCTGTTTTTT
v_call: TRBV7-9
j_call: TRBJ2-2
d_call: -
clone_size: -

cdr3_aa: CACGGVDQPQHF
cdr3_nt: TGTGCCTGTGGGGGGGTAGATCAGCCCCAGCATTTT
v_call: TRBV12-3/TRBV12-4
j_call: TRBJ1-5
d_call: -
clone_size: -

cdr3_aa: CASSQDWSRASGRAHEQYF
cdr3_nt: TGCGCCAGCAGCCAAGATTGGTCCCGGGCCAGCGGGAGGGCCCACGAGCAGTACTTC
v_call: TRBV4-3
j_call: TRBJ2-7
d_call: TRBD2
clone_size: few

cdr3_aa: CASAGQGTYEQYF
cdr3_nt: TGCGCCAGCGCGGGACAGGGTACCTACGAGCAGTACTTC
v_call: TRBV5-1
j_call: TRBJ2-7
d_call: TRBD1
clone_size: many

cdr3_aa: CASSPNLQGPNYGYTF
cdr3_nt: TGTGCCAGCAGCCCTAACCTACAGGGACCCAACTATGGCTACACCTTC
v_call: TRBV5-6
j_call: TRBJ1-2
d_call: -
clone_size: -

cdr3_aa: CASTYSHEQYF
cdr3_nt: TGTGCCAGCACTTATTCTCACGAGCAGTACTTC
v_call: TRBV2
j_call: TRBJ2-7
d_call: -
clone_size: -

cdr3_aa: CSAESMETQYF
cdr3_nt: TGCAGTGCTGAGAGTATGGAGACCCAGTACTTC
v_call: TRBV20-1
j_call: TRBJ2-5
d_call: -
clone_size: -

cdr3_aa: CATSAHDLNRTLIYEQYF
cdr3_nt: TGTGCCACCAGTGCACATGATCTGAACCGCACCTTAATCTACGAGCAGTACTTC
v_call: TRBV24-1
j_call: TRBJ2-7
d_call: -
clone_size: -

cdr3_aa: CASSLSSSSHEQFF
cdr3_nt: TGTGCCAGCAGCTTGTCATCTAGCTCCCATGAGCAGTTCTTC
v_call: TRBV7-9
j_call: TRBJ2-1
d_call: -
clone_size: few

cdr3_aa: CASSLLRSTQYF
cdr3_nt: TGTGCCAGCAGCTTATTGCGGTCTACGCAGTATTTT
v_call: TRBV11-3
j_call: TRBJ2-3
d_call: -
clone_size: -

cdr3_aa: CSAREGSGGGDTQYF
cdr3_nt: TGCAGTGCTAGGGAAGGCAGCGGGGGAGGAGATACGCAGTATTTT
v_call: TRBV20-1
j_call: TRBJ2-3
d_call: TRBD2
clone_size: -

cdr3_aa: CASSPGQGGGWPQHF
cdr3_nt: TGTGCCAGCAGCCCCGGGCAGGGAGGCGGTTGGCCCCAGCATTTT
v_call: TRBV4-2
j_call: TRBJ1-5
d_call: -
clone_size: many

cdr3_aa: CSATPGDGYEQYF
cdr3_nt: TGCAGTGCTACTCCAGGGGACGGCTACGAGCAGTACTTC
v_call: TRBV20-1
j_call: TRBJ2-7
d_call: -
clone_size: -

cdr3_aa: CASSQGQANEQYF
cdr3_nt: TGTGCCAGCAGCCAAGGACAGGCTAACGAGCAGTACTTC
v_call: TRBV14
j_call: TRBJ2-7
d_call: -
clone_size: once

cdr3_aa: CASSLWGRGRTDTQYF
cdr3_nt: TGCGCCAGCAGCTTGTGGGGCAGGGGAAGAACAGATACGCAGTATTTT
v_call: TRBV5-1
j_call: TRBJ2-3
d_call: -
clone_size: -

cdr3_aa: CASGGGNEQYF
cdr3_nt: TGTGCCAGCGGGGGGGGAAACGAGCAGTACTTC
v_call: TRBV2
j_call: TRBJ2-7
d_call: TRBD2
clone_size: few

cdr3_aa: CASSLGPIGISPLHF
cdr3_nt: TGTGCCAGCAGCTTAGGACCAATCGGGATTTCACCCCTCCACTTT
v_call: TRBV11-2
j_call: TRBJ1-6
d_call: -
clone_size: -

cdr3_aa: CASSLTGGGNEQFF
cdr3_nt: TGTGCCAGCAGCTTAACGGGAGGGGGAAATGAGCAGTTCTTC
v_call: TRBV11-3
j_call: TRBJ2-1
d_call: TRBD2
clone_size: many

cdr3_aa: CASKGTGVRGEAFF
cdr3_nt: TGTGCCAGCAAGGGGACAGGGGTAAGGGGTGAAGCTTTCTTT
v_call: TRBV3-1
j_call: TRBJ1-1
d_call: TRBD1
clone_size: few

cdr3_aa: CASSPQGADTEAFF
cdr3_nt: TGTGCCAGCAGCCCGCAGGGGGCTGACACTGAAGCTTTCTTT
v_call: TRBV6-1
j_call: TRBJ1-1
d_call: TRBD1
clone_size: few

cdr3_aa: CASSLAGRSNQPQHF
cdr3_nt: TGTGCCAGCAGTTTAGCAGGGCGGAGCAATCAGCCCCAGCATTTT
v_call: TRBV12-3/TRBV12-4
j_call: TRBJ1-5
d_call: -
clone_size: few

cdr3_aa: CSARQQGYSNQPQHF
cdr3_nt: TGCAGTGCTAGACAACAGGGATATAGCAATCAGCCCCAGCATTTT
v_call: TRBV20-1
j_call: TRBJ1-5
d_call: -
clone_size: few

cdr3_aa: CASSVTVDQPQHF
cdr3_nt: TGTGCCAGCAGCGTAACTGTTGATCAGCCCCAGCATTTT
v_call: TRBV9
j_call: TRBJ1-5
d_call: -
clone_size: -

cdr3_aa: CASSVDRGNTEAFF
cdr3_nt: TGTGCCAGCTCAGTGGACAGGGGGAACACTGAAGCTTTCTTT
v_call: TRBV18
j_call: TRBJ1-1
d_call: TRBD1
clone_size: -

cdr3_aa: CASTPHPEGAYEQYF
cdr3_nt: TGTGCCAGCACCCCCCACCCCGAGGGCGCCTACGAGCAGTACTTC
v_call: TRBV28
j_call: TRBJ2-7
d_call: -
clone_size: -

cdr3_aa: CSARARSAEVEQFF
cdr3_nt: TGCAGTGCTAGAGCCAGGTCAGCGGAGGTTGAGCAGTTCTTC
v_call: TRBV20-1
j_call: TRBJ2-1
d_call: -
clone_size: -

cdr3_aa: CASSVGQTYGYTF
cdr3_nt: TGTGCCAGCAGCGTAGGTCAGACCTATGGCTACACCTTC
v_call: TRBV9
j_call: TRBJ1-2
d_call: -
clone_size: few

cdr3_aa: CASSESWAGGEQFF
cdr3_nt: TGTGCCAGCAGTGAATCATGGGCAGGGGGCGAGCAGTTCTTC
v_call: TRBV6-4
j_call: TRBJ2-1
d_call: TRBD1
clone_size: -

cdr3_aa: CASSLTVVISNEQFF
cdr3_nt: TGTGCCAGCAGCTTGACAGTGGTGATAAGTAATGAGCAGTTCTTC
v_call: TRBV7-2
j_call: TRBJ2-1
d_call: -
clone_size: -

cdr3_aa: CASNPRDSRENEQFF
cdr3_nt: TGCGCCAGCAACCCCCGAGATAGCAGGGAGAATGAGCAGTTCTTC
v_call: TRBV4-1
j_call: TRBJ2-1
d_call: -
clone_size: -

cdr3_aa: CSARQDTSYEQYF
cdr3_nt: TGCAGTGCTAGACAGGACACCTCCTACGAGCAGTACTTC
v_call: TRBV20-1
j_call: TRBJ2-7
d_call: -
clone_size: -

cdr3_aa: CSVGGLAEIYNEQFF
cdr3_nt: TGCAGCGTTGGAGGACTAGCGGAGATCTACAATGAGCAGTTCTTC
v_call: TRBV29-1
j_call: TRBJ2-1
d_call: TRBD2
clone_size: few

cdr3_aa: CASSPPGGLGETQYF
cdr3_nt: TGTGCCAGCAGCCCGCCAGGGGGCTTGGGAGAGACCCAGTACTTC
v_call: TRBV5-6
j_call: TRBJ2-5
d_call: TRBD1
clone_size: few

cdr3_aa: CASSPFTGTEAFF
cdr3_nt: TGTGCCAGCAGCCCGTTCACCGGCACTGAAGCTTTCTTT
v_call: TRBV7-9
j_call: TRBJ1-1
d_call: -
clone_size: few

cdr3_aa: CASSWFGDPSYEQYF
cdr3_nt: TGCGCCAGCAGTTGGTTTGGGGACCCATCCTACGAGCAGTACTTC
v_call: TRBV5-1
j_call: TRBJ2-7
d_call: -
clone_size: -

cdr3_aa: CASSFRGDYNEQFF
cdr3_nt: TGTGCCAGCAGTTTCAGGGGGGATTACAATGAGCAGTTCTTC
v_call: TRBV12-3/TRBV12-4
j_call: TRBJ2-1
d_call: -
clone_size: few

cdr3_aa: CASRRGLAKNIQYF
cdr3_nt: TGTGCCAGCAGGAGGGGCTTAGCCAAAAACATTCAGTACTTC
v_call: TRBV12-3/TRBV12-4
j_call: TRBJ2-4
d_call: -
clone_size: -

cdr3_aa: CASSEGYSNSPLHF
cdr3_nt: TGCGCCAGCAGCGAGGGCTATTCTAATTCACCCCTCCACTTT
v_call: TRBV5-1
j_call: TRBJ1-6
d_call: -
clone_size: -